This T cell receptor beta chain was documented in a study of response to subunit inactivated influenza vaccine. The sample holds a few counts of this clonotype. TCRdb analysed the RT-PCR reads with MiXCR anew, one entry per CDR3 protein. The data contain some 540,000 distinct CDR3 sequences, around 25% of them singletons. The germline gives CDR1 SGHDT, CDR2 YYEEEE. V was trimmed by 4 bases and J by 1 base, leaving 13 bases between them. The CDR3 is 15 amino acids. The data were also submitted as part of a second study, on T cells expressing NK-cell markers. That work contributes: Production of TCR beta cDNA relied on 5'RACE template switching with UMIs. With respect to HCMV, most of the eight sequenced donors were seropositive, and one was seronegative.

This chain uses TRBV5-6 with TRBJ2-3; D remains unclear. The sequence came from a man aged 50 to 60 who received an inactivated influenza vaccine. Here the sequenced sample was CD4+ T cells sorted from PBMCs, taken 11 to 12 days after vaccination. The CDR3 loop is CASSLRVWGTDTQYF. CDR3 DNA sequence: TGTGCCAGCAGCCTCCGAGTATGGGGCACAGATACGCAGTATTTT. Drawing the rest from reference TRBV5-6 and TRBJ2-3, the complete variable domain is DAGVTQSPTHLIKTRGQQVTLRCSPKSGHDTVSWYQQALGQGPQFIFQYYEEEERQRGNFPDRFSGHQFPNYSSELNVNALLLGDSALYLCASSLRVWGTDTQYFGPGTRLTVL.